The entry below describes one TCR beta chain. The clone's antigen remains unknown. It has no much larger one-base neighbor in the sample; base qualities were not kept. The data are from a study of blood T cell repertoires in COVID-19 (dated by TCRdb to 2018 to 2021). Looking at the study overall: Collaborator samples came from the United States, Italy and Spain and covered acute and convalescent phases of COVID-19. The material from the prospective study consisted of cDNA or gDNA derived from T cells, B-cell-depleted T cells, or PBMCs. Deeply sampled blood TCRbeta repertoires from subjects exposed to, actively infected with, or recovered from COVID-19 were included in the dataset. The repertoires were released in a freely available public database meant as a resource for research on the immune response to SARS-CoV-2. The samples were drawn from the first 160 participants of the ongoing ImmuneRACE study and from some 1,300 subjects provided by 6 global collaborators. Sample metadata almost always included a de-identified subject ID, COVID-19 status, age in years and sex. Where available, HLA class I and class II types were obtained from metadata supplied by the sample provider rather than from assay-based typing. Broader findings and caveats from the paper: Clinical and demographic metadata were provided uncurated, with the amount varying by source and participant.

Collaborating institutions collected whole blood in K2EDTA tubes following their own protocols. For TCRbeta analysis, collaborators shipped samples in one of three forms: frozen whole blood, isolated PBMCs, or DNA extracted from either of those sample types. The immunoSEQ Assay, a bias-controlled multiplex PCR, was used to amplify TCRbeta CDR3 regions from genomic DNA. Turning to the authors' computational methods: The number of nucleated cells in each sample was estimated by amplification of reference gene primers within the assay. Sequence reads were collapsed and filtered to measure the absolute abundance of every unique TCRbeta CDR3 rearrangement. For each sample, productive Simpson clonality was calculated as the square root of Simpson's diversity index over productive rearrangements. Held by TCRdb, this immuneACCESS table contains in-frame sequences only and omits some clones. Under half of the omission traces to an unresolved V gene where checked; the cause of the rest is unknown. V and J calls and clone size are those listed in that table; D and trimming were worked out from the DNA. In this sample the table shows approximately 230,000 clones, roughly 84% of which occur a single time. The ten largest clones add up to roughly 4% of the sample.

V gives up 3 bases and J gives up 5 bases, and the segment between their germline ends measures 2 bases. For CDR1 and CDR2, the germline V gene (reference sequence) lists PRHDT and FYEKMQ. There are 11 amino acids in the CDR3, from cysteine to phenylalanine inclusive. The DNA shown is the 33-base CDR3, in frame from base 1. The sequencing sample was made of peripheral blood. The V gene is TRBV13 and the J gene is TRBJ1-3, with no confidently assigned D gene. This TCR came from a woman aged 40 to 50 with active or convalescent COVID-19. The CDR3 reads CASSFRNTIYF. At the DNA level, the sequence is TGTGCCAGCAGCTTTAGAAACACCATATATTTT.